One and the same sample provided the 5 T cell receptor beta chains below, sequenced in a study of shared clonotypes between healthy human individuals. Using immunoSEQ multiplex PCR, the repertoire was profiled, and TCRdb retains in-frame clones only, with some absent. The table shows nearly 750,000 clones, with 72% occurring only once. The sample comprised memory CD4+ T cells sorted from blood. Subset denoted: CD45RA-negative fraction. These receptors came from a woman under 40 in good health.

This clone was seen ten or more times. CDR3 bases: TGCGCCAGCCAGATCGGGACGGCAGGGAATGAGCAGTTCTTC. It codes for CASQIGTAGNEQFF. J is TRBJ2-1 and V is TRBV5-1; the D gene could be TRBD1 or TRBD2 (5 bases each). V lost 7 bases and J 7 bases, leaving 18 bases between the germline ends. The germline V gene encodes CDR1 SGHRS and CDR2 YFSETQ. The CDR3 is made up of 14 amino acids.

The chain couples TRBV28 to TRBJ2-1; 8 bases map to TRBD2. The ends lost 7 bases at V and 7 bases at J; junction bases unmatched: 18. The CDR3 is made up of 17 amino acids. Germline CDR1 MDHEN, CDR2 SYDVKM. For the CDR3, the DNA is TGTGCCAGCAAGATTCCCGAACTAGCGGTCGGGAGGAATGAGCAGTTCTTC. Residues: CASKIPELAVGRNEQFF.

The chain links TRBV18 to TRBJ1-2; D gene uncertain. Germline assignment: CDR1 KGHSH and CDR2 LQKENI. Trimming left V 3 bases short and J 9 bases short, with 11 bases between. The CDR3 covers 12 residues. CDR3 residues: CASSPQRESYTF. As DNA, the CDR3 is TGTGCCAGCTCACCTCAACGTGAGAGCTACACCTTC.

The CDR3 loop reads CASSFSGVYEQYF. CDR3 coding DNA: TGTGCCAGCAGCTTCTCCGGCGTCTACGAGCAGTACTTC. The V and J genes are TRBV7-2 and TRBJ2-7; D remains unclear. This CDR3 is built from 13 residues. Trimming took off 3 bases at V and 3 bases at J, with 9 bases between the two ends. From germline, CDR1 is SGHTA and CDR2 FQGNSA.

The genes are TRBV5-1 and TRBJ2-1; 8 nucleotides line up with TRBD2. From germline, CDR1 is SGHRS and CDR2 YFSETQ. The CDR3 runs 15 residues. J was trimmed by 1 base and V by 6 bases; bases with no gene match: 6. CDR3 nucleotides: TGCGCCAGCACCGGGGGGGACCCGTCCTACAATGAGCAGTTCTTC. It codes for CASTGGDPSYNEQFF.